This TCR beta chain originates from a study of T-cell memory formation after mild COVID-19. CDR1 and CDR2 (germline): SGHAT, FQNNGV. V lost 6 bases to trimming and J lost 0 bases, with 8 bases between them. CDR3 size: 13 residues. TCRdb reanalysed the 5' RACE reads using MiXCR and keeps one entry per CDR3 protein. The repertoire holds approximately 13,000 distinct CDR3 sequences, with about 16% as singletons. This receptor was taken from a man aged 18 to 29 who had mild COVID-19 (a few samples of this study predate the infection). Cell type and time point are not known. The chain combines TRBV11-2 with TRBJ1-2; TRBD1 might be the D (6 bases). Material for sequencing was PBMCs or a T cell subset sorted from them (not recorded which). The CDR3 spells CASSNRANYGYTF. CDR3 nucleotide sequence: TGTGCCAGCAGTAACAGGGCTAACTATGGCTACACCTTC.